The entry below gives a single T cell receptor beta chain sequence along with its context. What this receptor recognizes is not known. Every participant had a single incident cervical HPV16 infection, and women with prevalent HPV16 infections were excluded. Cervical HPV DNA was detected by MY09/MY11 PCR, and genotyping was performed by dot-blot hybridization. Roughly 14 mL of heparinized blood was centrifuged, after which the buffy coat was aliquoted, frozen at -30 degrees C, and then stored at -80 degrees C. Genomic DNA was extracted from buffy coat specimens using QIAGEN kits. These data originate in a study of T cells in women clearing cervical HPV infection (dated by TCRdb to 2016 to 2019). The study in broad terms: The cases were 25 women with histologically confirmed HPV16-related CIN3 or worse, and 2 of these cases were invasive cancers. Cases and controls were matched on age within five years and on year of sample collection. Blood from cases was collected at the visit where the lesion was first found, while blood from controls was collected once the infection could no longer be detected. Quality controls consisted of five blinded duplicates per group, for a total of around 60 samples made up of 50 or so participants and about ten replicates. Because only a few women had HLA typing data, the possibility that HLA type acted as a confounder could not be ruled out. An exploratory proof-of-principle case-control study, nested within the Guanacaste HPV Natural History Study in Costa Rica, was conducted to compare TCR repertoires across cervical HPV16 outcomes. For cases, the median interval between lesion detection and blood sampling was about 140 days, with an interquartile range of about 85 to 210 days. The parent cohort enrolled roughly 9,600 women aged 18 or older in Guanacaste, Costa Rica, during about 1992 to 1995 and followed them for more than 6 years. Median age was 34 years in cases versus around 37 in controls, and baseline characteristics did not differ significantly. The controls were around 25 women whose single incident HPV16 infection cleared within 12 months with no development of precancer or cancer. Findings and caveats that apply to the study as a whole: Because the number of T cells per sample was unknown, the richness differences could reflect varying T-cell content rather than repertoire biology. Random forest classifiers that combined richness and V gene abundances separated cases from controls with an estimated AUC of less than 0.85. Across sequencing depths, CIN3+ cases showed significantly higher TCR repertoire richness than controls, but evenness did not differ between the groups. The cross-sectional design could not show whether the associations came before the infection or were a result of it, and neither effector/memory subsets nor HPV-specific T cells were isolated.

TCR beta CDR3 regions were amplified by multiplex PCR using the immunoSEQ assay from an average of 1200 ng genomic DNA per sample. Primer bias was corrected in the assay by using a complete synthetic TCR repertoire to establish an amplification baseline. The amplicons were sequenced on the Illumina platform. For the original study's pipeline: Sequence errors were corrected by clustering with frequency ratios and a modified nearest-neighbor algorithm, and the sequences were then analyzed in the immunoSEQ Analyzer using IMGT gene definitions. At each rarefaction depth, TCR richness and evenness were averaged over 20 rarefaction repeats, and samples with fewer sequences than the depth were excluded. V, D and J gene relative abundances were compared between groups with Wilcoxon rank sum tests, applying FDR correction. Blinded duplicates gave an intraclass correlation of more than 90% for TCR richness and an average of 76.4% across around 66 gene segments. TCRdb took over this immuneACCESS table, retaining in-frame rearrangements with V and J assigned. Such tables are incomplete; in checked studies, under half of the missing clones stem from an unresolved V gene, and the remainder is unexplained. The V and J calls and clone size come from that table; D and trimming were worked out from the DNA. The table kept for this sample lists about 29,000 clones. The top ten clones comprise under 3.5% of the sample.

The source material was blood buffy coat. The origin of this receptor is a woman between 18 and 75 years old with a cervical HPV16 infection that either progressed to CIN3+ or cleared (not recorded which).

The sequenced part of the CDR3 DNA is TGTGCCAGCAGCTTAATGGGGGGGCCTTCACCC. Translated, this is CASSLMGGPSP. The full CDR3 protein reads CASSLMGGPSPLHF. Rearrangement joined TRBV7-9 to TRBJ1-6; the D gene is perhaps TRBD1, on 6 matching bases. The read terminates 3 residues ahead of where the CDR3 ends, so the germline J gene completes it. Reading from cysteine to phenylalanine, the CDR3 counts 14 amino acids. The DNA has 33 bases, all within the CDR3, and is read from base 1. The junction carries 11 bases between V and J, which are trimmed by 2 bases and 9 bases respectively. CDR1 SEHNR and CDR2 FQNEAQ were looked up in the germline V gene (reference sequence).